This T cell receptor (beta chain) was sequenced during a study of blood T cell repertoires in COVID-19 (dated by TCRdb to the early 2020s). Study-level background: Samples from collaborators originated in the United States, Italy and Spain and spanned both the acute and convalescent phases of COVID-19. The prospective study material was composed of cDNA or gDNA derived from T cells, B-cell-depleted T cells, or PBMCs. The dataset comprised deeply sampled blood TCRbeta repertoires from subjects exposed to, actively infected with, or recovered from COVID-19. A freely available public database, intended as a resource for researchers studying the immune response to SARS-CoV-2, is where the repertoires were released. The samples were drawn from two sources: the first 160 participants of the ongoing ImmuneRACE study, and 1,200 or so subjects contributed by 6 global collaborators. Sample metadata almost always included a de-identified subject ID, COVID-19 status, age in years and sex. Where available, HLA class I and class II types were taken from metadata supplied by the sample provider and were not determined by assay-based typing. Points the paper makes about the study in general: How much clinical and demographic metadata was included differed by source and by participant, and the metadata was provided uncurated.

Participants in the prospective study were enrolled through a virtual design, were aged about 18 to 100 years, and lived in about 25 United States geographic areas. To assign participants to cohorts, the prospective study relied on clinical history that participants themselves reported in a screening survey and a study questionnaire. Each participant in the prospective study had whole blood, serum and a nasopharyngeal or oropharyngeal swab collected by mobile phlebotomists. Over a roughly 2-month period, participants in the prospective study had the option of providing additional blood draws and questionnaires. Blood samples from the prospective study were shipped frozen or at room temperature prior to DNA extraction. To note about this clone: Its antigen remains undetermined. The sample holds no much larger clone one base away, and base qualities are not on file.

TCRbeta CDR3 regions were amplified from genomic DNA by means of the immunoSEQ Assay, a bias-controlled multiplex PCR. The published analysis was carried out like this. The number of nucleated cells in each sample was estimated from the amplification of reference gene primers within the assay. To quantify the absolute abundance of each unique TCRbeta CDR3 rearrangement, sequence reads were collapsed and filtered. For each sample, productive Simpson clonality was calculated as the square root of Simpson's diversity index over productive rearrangements. Entries here come from immuneACCESS through TCRdb and include only in-frame sequences with V and J called. Some clones fail to appear in such tables; in the studies checked, an unresolved V gene covers under half of the shortfall, and the cause of the remainder is unknown. V and J calls and clone size are given by that table; D and trimming were obtained from the DNA. This sample comprises about 210,000 clones, around 89% of them detected only once. 2% to 2.5% of the sample rests with the top ten.

V is trimmed back by 0 bases and J by 4 bases, and the junction contains 7 bases that no gene match accounts for. Based on the germline V gene, the CDR1 and CDR2 sequences are SGHRS and YFSETQ. Including the terminal cysteine and phenylalanine, the CDR3 comprises 16 residues. Solely the CDR3 DNA is kept, with 48 bases framed from the first base. The chain is encoded by TRBV5-1 joined to TRBJ1-2, and 9 junction bases match TRBD1. The origin of this receptor is a woman aged 40 to 50 with acute COVID-19. The material sequenced was PBMCs or T cells enriched from blood (not recorded which). The CDR3 here reads CASSLAGTGTTYGYTF. In nucleotide form, the sequence is TGCGCCAGCAGCTTGGCCGGGACAGGGACCACCTATGGCTACACCTTC.